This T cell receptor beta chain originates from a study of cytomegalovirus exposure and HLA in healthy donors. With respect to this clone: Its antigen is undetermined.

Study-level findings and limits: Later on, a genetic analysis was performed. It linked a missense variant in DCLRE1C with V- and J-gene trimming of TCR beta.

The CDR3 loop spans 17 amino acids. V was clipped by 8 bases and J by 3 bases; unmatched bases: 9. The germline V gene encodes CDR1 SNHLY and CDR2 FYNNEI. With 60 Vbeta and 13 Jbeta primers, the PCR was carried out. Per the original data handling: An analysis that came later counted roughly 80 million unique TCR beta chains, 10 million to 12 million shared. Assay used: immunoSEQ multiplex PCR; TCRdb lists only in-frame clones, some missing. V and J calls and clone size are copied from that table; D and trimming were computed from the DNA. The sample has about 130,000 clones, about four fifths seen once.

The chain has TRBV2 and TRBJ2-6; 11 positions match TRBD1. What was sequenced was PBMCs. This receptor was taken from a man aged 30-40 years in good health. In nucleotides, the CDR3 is TGTGCCAGCTACGGGGACAGGGGGGACTATGGGGCCAACGTCCTGACTTTC. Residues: CASYGDRGDYGANVLTF.